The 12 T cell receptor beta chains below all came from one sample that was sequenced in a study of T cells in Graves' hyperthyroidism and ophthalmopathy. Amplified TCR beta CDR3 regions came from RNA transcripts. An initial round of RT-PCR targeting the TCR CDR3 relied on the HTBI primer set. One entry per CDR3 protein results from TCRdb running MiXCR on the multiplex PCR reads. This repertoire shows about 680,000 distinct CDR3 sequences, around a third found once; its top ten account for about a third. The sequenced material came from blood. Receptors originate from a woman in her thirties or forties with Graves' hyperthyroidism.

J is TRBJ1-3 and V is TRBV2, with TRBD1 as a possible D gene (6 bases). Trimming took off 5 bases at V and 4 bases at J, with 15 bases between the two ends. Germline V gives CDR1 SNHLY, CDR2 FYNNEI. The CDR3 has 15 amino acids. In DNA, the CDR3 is TGTGCCAGCAGTCCCCAGGGGCCCGGAGGAAACACCATATATTTT. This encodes CASSPQGPGGNTIYF.

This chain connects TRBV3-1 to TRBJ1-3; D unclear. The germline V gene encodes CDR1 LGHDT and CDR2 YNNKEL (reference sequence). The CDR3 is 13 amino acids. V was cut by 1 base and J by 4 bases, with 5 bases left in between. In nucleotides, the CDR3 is TGTGCCAGCAGCCAAGTTAACGGAAACACCATATATTTT. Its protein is CASSQVNGNTIYF.

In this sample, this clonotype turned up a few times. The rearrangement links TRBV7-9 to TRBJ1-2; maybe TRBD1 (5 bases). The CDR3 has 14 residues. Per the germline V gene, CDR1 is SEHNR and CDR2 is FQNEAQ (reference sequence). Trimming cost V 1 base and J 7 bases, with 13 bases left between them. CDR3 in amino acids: CASSLGQGEFGYTF. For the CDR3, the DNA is TGTGCCAGCAGCTTAGGGCAGGGAGAGTTTGGCTACACCTTC. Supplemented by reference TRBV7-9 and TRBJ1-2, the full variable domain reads DTGVSQNPRHKITKRGQNVTFRCDPISEHNRLYWYRQTLGQGPEFLTYFQNEAQLEKSRLLSDRFSAERPKGSFSTLEIQRTEQGDSAMYLCASSLGQGEFGYTFGSGTRLTVV.

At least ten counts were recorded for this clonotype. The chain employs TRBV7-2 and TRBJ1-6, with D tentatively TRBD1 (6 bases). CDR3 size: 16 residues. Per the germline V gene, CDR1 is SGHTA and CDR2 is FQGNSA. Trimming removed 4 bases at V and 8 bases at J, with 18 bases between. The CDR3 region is CASSSVNRVMHSPLHF. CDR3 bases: TGTGCCAGCAGCTCAGTGAACAGGGTAATGCATTCACCCCTCCACTTT.

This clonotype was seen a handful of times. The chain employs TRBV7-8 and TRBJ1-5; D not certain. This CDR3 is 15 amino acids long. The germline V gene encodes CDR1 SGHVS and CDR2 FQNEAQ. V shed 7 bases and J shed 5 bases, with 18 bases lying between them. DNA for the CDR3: TGTGCCAGCATCCATGAGGGCGGGTTGCATCAGCCCCAGCATTTT. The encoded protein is CASIHEGGLHQPQHF.

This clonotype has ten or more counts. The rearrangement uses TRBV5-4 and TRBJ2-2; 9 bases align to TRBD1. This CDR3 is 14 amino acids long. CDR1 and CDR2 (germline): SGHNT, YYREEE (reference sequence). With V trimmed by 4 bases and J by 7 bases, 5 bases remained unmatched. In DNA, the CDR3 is TGTGCCAGCAGCAGACAGGGGGAGTTCGGGGAGCTGTTTTTT. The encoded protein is CASSRQGEFGELFF.

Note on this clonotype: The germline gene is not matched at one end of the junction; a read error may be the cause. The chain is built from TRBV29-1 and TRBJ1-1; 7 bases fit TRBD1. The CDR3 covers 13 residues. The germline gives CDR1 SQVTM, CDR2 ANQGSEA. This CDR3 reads CSLDREGPTEAFF. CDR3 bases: TGCAGCCTTGACAGGGAAGGGCCCACTGAAGCTTTCTTT.

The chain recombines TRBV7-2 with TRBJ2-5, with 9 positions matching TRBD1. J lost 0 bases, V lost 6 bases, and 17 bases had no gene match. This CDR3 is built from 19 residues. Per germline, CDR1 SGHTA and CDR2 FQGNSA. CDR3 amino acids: CASSFPTQGARGDQETQYF. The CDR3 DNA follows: TGTGCCAGCAGTTTTCCCACACAGGGGGCGCGGGGAGACCAAGAGACCCAGTACTTC.

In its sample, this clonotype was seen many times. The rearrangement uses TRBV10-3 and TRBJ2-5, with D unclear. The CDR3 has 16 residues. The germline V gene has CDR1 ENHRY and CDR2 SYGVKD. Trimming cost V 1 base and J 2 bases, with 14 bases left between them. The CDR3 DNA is TGTGCCATCAGTGAGTTTGTTTTAAGGGTACAAGAGACCCAGTACTTC. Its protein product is CAISEFVLRVQETQYF.

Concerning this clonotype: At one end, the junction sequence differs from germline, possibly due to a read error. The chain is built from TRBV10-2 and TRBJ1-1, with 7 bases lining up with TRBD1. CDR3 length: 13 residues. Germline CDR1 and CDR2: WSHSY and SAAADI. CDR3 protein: CAWTATGSTEAFF. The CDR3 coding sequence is TGTGCCTGGACCGCGACAGGGAGCACTGAAGCTTTCTTT.

DNA of the CDR3: TGTGCCATCAGTGGGCCGGCCGAGCGGGGGATAATCTACGAGCAGTACTTC. Amino acid sequence: CAISGPAERGIIYEQYF. The V gene is TRBV10-3, the J gene TRBJ2-7; the match to TRBD2 covers 8 bases. Germline CDR1 reads ENHRY; CDR2 reads SYGVKD. This CDR3 has 17 amino acids. V shed 4 bases, J shed 3 bases, and the junction held 14 bases outside the gene matches.

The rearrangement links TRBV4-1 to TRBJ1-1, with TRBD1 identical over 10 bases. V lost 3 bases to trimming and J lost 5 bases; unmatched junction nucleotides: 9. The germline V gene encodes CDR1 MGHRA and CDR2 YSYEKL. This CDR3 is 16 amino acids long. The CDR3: CASSQSLLGQGTEAFF. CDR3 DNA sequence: TGCGCCAGCAGCCAGAGCCTACTGGGACAGGGGACTGAAGCTTTCTTT.